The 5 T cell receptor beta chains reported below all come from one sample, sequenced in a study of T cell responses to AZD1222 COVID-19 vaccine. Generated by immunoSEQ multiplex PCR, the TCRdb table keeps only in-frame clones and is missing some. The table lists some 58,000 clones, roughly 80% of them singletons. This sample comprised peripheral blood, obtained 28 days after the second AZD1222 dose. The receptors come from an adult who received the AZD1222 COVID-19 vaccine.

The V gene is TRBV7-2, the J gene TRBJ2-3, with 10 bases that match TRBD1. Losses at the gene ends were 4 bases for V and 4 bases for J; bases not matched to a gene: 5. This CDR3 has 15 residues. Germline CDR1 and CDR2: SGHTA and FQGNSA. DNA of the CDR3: TGTGCCAGCAGCTCAGACAGGGGGCGGGCAGATACGCAGTATTTT. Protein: CASSSDRGRADTQYF.

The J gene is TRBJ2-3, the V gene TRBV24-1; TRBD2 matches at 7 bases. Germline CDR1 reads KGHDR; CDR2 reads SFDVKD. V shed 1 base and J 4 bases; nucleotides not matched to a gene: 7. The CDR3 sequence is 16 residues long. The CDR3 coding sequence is TGTGCCACCAGTGATTTCCGGGGGGATGGTCCAGATACGCAGTATTTT. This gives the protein CATSDFRGDGPDTQYF.

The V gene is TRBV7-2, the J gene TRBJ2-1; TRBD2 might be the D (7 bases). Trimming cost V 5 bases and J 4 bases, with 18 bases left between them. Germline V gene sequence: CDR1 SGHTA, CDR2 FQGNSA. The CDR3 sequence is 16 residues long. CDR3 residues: CASSPTSGGGYNEQFF. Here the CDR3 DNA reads TGTGCCAGCAGCCCGACGTCGGGGGGCGGGTACAATGAGCAGTTCTTC.

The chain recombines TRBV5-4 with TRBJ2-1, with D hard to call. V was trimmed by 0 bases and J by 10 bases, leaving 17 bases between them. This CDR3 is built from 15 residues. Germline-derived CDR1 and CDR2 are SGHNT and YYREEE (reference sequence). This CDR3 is CASSLAGRNMGEQFF. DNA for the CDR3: TGTGCCAGCAGCTTGGCTGGACGAAACATGGGGGAGCAGTTCTTC.

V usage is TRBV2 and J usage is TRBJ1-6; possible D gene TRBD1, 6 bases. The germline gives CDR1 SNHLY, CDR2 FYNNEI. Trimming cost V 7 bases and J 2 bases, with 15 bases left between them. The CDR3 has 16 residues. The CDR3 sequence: CASTPDRVAYNSPLHF. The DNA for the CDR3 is TGTGCCAGCACTCCGGACAGAGTCGCCTATAATTCACCCCTCCACTTT.